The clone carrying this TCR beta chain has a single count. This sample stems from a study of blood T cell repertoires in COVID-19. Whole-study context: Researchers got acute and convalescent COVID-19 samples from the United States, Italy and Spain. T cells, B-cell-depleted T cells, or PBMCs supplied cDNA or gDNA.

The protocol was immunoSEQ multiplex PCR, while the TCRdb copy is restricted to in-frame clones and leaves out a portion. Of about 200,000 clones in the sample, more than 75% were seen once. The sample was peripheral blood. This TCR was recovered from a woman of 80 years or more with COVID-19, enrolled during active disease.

The CDR3 sequence is CASRGPGKREQYF. CDR3 DNA sequence: TGTGCCAGCAGAGGTCCAGGGAAACGCGAGCAGTACTTC. The chain links TRBV25-1 to TRBJ2-7; D may be TRBD1 (5 bases). The CDR3 is 13 amino acids. V gave up 6 bases and J gave up 6 bases, with 15 bases separating them. CDR1 and CDR2 from the germline V gene are MGHDK and SYGVNS.